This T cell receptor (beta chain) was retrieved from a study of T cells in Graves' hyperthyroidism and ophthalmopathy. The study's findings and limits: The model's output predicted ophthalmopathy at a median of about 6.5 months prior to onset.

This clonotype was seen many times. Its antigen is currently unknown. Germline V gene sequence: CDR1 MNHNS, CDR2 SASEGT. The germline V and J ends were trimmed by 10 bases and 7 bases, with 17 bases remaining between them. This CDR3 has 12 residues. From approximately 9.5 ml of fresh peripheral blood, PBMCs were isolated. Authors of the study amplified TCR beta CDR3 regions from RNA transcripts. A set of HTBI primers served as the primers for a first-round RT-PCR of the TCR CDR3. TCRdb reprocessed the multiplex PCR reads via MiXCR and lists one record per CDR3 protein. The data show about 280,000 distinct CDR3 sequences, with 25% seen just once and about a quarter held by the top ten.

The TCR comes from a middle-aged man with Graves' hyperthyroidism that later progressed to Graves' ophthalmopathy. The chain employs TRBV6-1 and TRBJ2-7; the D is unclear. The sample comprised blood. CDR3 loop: CATRAITTEQYF. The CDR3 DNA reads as TGTGCCACCCGGGCTATAACGACAGAGCAGTACTTC.